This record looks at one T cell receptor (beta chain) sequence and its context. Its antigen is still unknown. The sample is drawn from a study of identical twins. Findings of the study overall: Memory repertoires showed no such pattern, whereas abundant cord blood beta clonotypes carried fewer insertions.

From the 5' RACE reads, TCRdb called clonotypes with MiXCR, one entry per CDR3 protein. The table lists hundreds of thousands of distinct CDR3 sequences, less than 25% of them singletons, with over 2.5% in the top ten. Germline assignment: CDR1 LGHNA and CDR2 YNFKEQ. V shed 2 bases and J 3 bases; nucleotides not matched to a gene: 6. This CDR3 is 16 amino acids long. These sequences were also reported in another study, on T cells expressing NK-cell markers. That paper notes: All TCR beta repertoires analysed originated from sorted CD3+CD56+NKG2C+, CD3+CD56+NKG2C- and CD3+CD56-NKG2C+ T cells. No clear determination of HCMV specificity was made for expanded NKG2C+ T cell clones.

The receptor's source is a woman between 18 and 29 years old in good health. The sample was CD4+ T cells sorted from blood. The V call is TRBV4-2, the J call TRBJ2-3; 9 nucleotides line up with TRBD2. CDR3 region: CASSQQTGLATDTQYF. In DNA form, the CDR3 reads TGTGCCAGCAGCCAACAGACGGGACTAGCAACAGATACGCAGTATTTT.